Listed here are 26 T cell receptor beta chains from one sample, sequenced in a study of cytomegalovirus exposure and HLA in healthy donors. Primers: 60 Vbeta forward and 13 Jbeta reverse. Using immunoSEQ multiplex PCR, the repertoire was profiled, and TCRdb retains in-frame clones only, with some absent. The table lists 130,000 or so clones, about 79% of them singletons. The sequenced sample was PBMCs. Every receptor here comes from a female donor in good health and CMV-seropositive.

This clone was seen only a few times. This chain joins TRBV5-6 and TRBJ2-7; TRBD1 agrees at 9 bases. The CDR3 contains 13 residues. V trimming: 4 bases; J trimming: 2 bases; junction bases outside the gene matches: 1. Germline values: CDR1 SGHDT, CDR2 YYEEEE. CDR3 region: CASSRDRAYEQYF. The DNA of the CDR3 is TGTGCCAGCAGCCGGGACAGGGCCTACGAGCAGTACTTC.

The rearrangement joins TRBV14 to TRBJ2-7, with D possibly being TRBD2 (5 bases). The germline gives CDR1 SGHDN, CDR2 FVKESK. CDR3 length equals 14 residues. Trimming left V 1 base short and J 3 bases short, with 10 bases between. CDR3 region: CASSQGTGSYEQYF. For the CDR3, the DNA is TGTGCCAGCAGCCAAGGGACGGGGAGCTACGAGCAGTACTTC. Full variable domain (missing parts from reference TRBV14 and TRBJ2-7): EAGVTQFPSHSVIEKGQTVTLRCDPISGHDNLYWYRRVMGKEIKFLLHFVKESKQDESGMPNNRFLAERTGGTYSTLKVQPAELEDSGVYFCASSQGTGSYEQYFGPGTRLTVT.

The chain combines TRBV10-1 with TRBJ2-2; the D is unclear. This CDR3 contains 13 residues. V dropped 8 bases and J dropped 0 bases, with 7 bases sitting between them. The germline V gene has CDR1 WNHNN and CDR2 SYGVQD (reference sequence). CDR3 nucleotide sequence: TGCGCCAGCCAGACTGCGAACACCGGGGAGCTGTTTTTT. It specifies CASQTANTGELFF.

V and J are TRBV14 and TRBJ1-2, with 7 bases that match TRBD1. CDR1 and CDR2 (germline): SGHDN, FVKESK. This CDR3 comprises 14 residues. With V trimmed by 4 bases and J by 8 bases, 10 bases remained unmatched. In DNA form, the CDR3 reads TGTGCCAGCAGCCGGGACAGATTTGGAGGCGGCTACACCTTC. This codes for CASSRDRFGGGYTF. Full variable domain (rest looked up from reference TRBV14 and TRBJ1-2): EAGVTQFPSHSVIEKGQTVTLRCDPISGHDNLYWYRRVMGKEIKFLLHFVKESKQDESGMPNNRFLAERTGGTYSTLKVQPAELEDSGVYFCASSRDRFGGGYTFGSGTRLTVV.

The genes are TRBV7-3 and TRBJ1-2, with TRBD1 matching over 10 bases. The CDR3 consists of 14 residues. Germline CDR1 reads SGHTA; CDR2 reads FQGTGA. J gave up 7 bases and V 4 bases, and 6 bases lay outside the gene matches. The CDR3 here is CASSSGTGDAGYTF. The CDR3 bases are TGTGCCAGCAGCTCTGGGACAGGGGACGCTGGCTACACCTTC.

The V call is TRBV28, the J call TRBJ2-1, with D possibly being TRBD2 (5 bases). V was cut by 7 bases and J by 4 bases, with 11 bases left in between. Germline assignment: CDR1 MDHEN and CDR2 SYDVKM. This CDR3 comprises 13 residues. CDR3 residues: CASILSGYNEQFF. CDR3 in DNA: TGTGCCAGCATCTTATCGGGGTACAATGAGCAGTTCTTC.

The V gene is TRBV13, the J gene TRBJ2-7; 9 bases agree with TRBD1. The CDR3 is 16 amino acids. Germline trimming cut 4 bases from V and 4 bases from J; bases unmatched to any gene: 11. CDR1 and CDR2 (germline): PRHDT, FYEKMQ (reference sequence). Here the CDR3 reads CASSSGSGQGRYEQYF. CDR3 in DNA: TGTGCCAGCAGCTCAGGGAGCGGACAGGGGCGGTACGAGCAGTACTTC.

The V and J genes are TRBV19 and TRBJ2-5; D possibly corresponds to TRBD2 (5 bases). The CDR3 consists of 14 residues. Trimming removed 1 base at V and 2 bases at J, with 8 bases between. CDR1 and CDR2 (germline): LNHDA, SQIVND (reference sequence). This CDR3 reads CASSIAGIQETQYF. CDR3 DNA: TGTGCCAGTAGTATAGCGGGAATTCAAGAGACCCAGTACTTC. The whole variable domain, remainder taken from reference TRBV19 and TRBJ2-5, is DGGITQSPKYLFRKEGQNVTLSCEQNLNHDAMYWYRQDPGQGLRLIYYSQIVNDFQKGDIAEGYSVSREKKESFPLTVTSAQKNPTAFYLCASSIAGIQETQYFGPGTRLLVL.

In its sample, this clone was seen a few times. The gene calls are TRBV4-2 and TRBJ2-7; TRBD2 aligns across 9 bases. Germline CDR1 reads LGHNA; CDR2 reads YNFKEQ. Trimming took 0 bases from V and 3 from J; bases not matched to a gene: 3. The CDR3 is 15 amino acids. The CDR3 region is CASSQDISGSYEQYF. Here the CDR3 DNA reads TGTGCCAGCAGCCAAGATATTAGCGGGAGCTACGAGCAGTACTTC.

The rearrangement joins TRBV5-1 to TRBJ2-5; no clear D. CDR1 and CDR2 (germline): SGHRS, YFSETQ. Trimming cost V 0 bases and J 11 bases, with 14 bases left between them. The CDR3 has 13 amino acids. The chain's CDR3 is CASSLGPNLEQYF. For the CDR3, the DNA is TGCGCCAGCAGCTTGGGCCCGAACTTGGAGCAGTACTTC.

J is TRBJ2-2 and V is TRBV2; D perhaps matches TRBD2 (7 bases). The germline gives CDR1 SNHLY, CDR2 FYNNEI. The CDR3 runs 15 residues. V was clipped by 3 bases and J by 4 bases, with 12 bases between them. The CDR3 DNA sequence: TGTGCCAGCAGTGAGGGGGGGCTGAGCACCGGGGAGCTGTTTTTT. This sequence encodes CASSEGGLSTGELFF.

This chain's CDR3 is CASSQIRTGGEQYF. The CDR3 region has the DNA TGCGCCAGCAGCCAAATAAGGACAGGGGGCGAGCAGTACTTC. This rearrangement joins TRBV5-1 to TRBJ2-5; 10 bases match TRBD1. The DNA end lines up better with TRBJ2-7; the J call may be wrong. The CDR3 sequence is 14 residues long. Germline assignment: CDR1 SGHRS and CDR2 YFSETQ.

CDR3 nucleotide sequence: TGTGCCAGCAGCTTCGTTTCTAGCAGAGAGACCCAGTACTTC. It encodes CASSFVSSRETQYF. The genes are TRBV5-4 and TRBJ2-5; D is perhaps TRBD2 (5 bases). Deletions cut 2 bases from V and 4 bases from J, with 12 bases between. The V gene's germline CDR1 is SGHNT and CDR2 YYREEE (reference sequence). This CDR3 has 14 residues. Full variable domain (rest looked up from reference TRBV5-4 and TRBJ2-5): ETGVTQSPTHLIKTRGQQVTLRCSSQSGHNTVSWYQQALGQGPQFIFQYYREEENGRGNFPPRFSGLQFPNYSSELNVNALELDDSALYLCASSFVSSRETQYFGPGTRLLVL.

The chain has TRBV7-8 and TRBJ1-4; D uncertain. CDR1 and CDR2 from the germline V gene are SGHVS and FQNEAQ. Trimming took off 6 bases at V and 6 bases at J, with 14 bases between the two ends. This CDR3 has 14 residues. In nucleotides, the CDR3 is TGTGCCAGCAGGACGGGGAGGTTTGATGAAAAACTGTTTTTT. This translates into CASRTGRFDEKLFF.

V usage is TRBV4-1 and J usage is TRBJ2-1, with 9 positions matching TRBD2. The CDR3 totals 17 residues. V was pared by 3 bases and J by 0 bases, with 6 bases of the junction left unmatched. The germline gives CDR1 MGHRA, CDR2 YSYEKL. CDR3: CASSQPHSGGSYNEQFF. CDR3 bases: TGCGCCAGCAGCCAGCCCCATAGCGGGGGCTCCTACAATGAGCAGTTCTTC.

J is TRBJ2-6 and V is TRBV25-1; tentative D call: TRBD1 (5 bases). Looked up from germline, CDR1 is MGHDK and CDR2 is SYGVNS. The germline V and J ends were trimmed by 4 bases and 1 base, with 8 bases remaining between them. CDR3 length: 15 amino acids. As DNA, the CDR3 is TGTGCCAGCAGTGCGGCAGGGTCTGGGGCCAACGTCCTGACTTTC. This encodes CASSAAGSGANVLTF.

This clone was counted once. The chain employs TRBV7-9 and TRBJ1-6; 12 bases map to TRBD1. V was clipped by 3 bases and J by 7 bases; unmatched bases: 1. This CDR3 contains 15 residues. Germline values: CDR1 SEHNR, CDR2 FQNEAQ (reference sequence). The CDR3 DNA follows: TGTGCCAGCAGCTTCGGGACAGGGGGCAATTCACCCCTCCACTTT. Translation gives CASSFGTGGNSPLHF.

This sequence joins TRBV30 and TRBJ1-2; TRBD1 aligns across 8 bases. The germline CDR1 and CDR2 sequences are GTSNPN and SVGIG (reference sequence). CDR3 length: 16 amino acids. The V and J ends lost 8 bases and 3 bases, in that order; junction bases with no gene match: 17. For the CDR3, the DNA is TGTGCCGTGGGCCGGGGCAGGGGGCGCGCCGACTATGGCTACACCTTC. Its translation is CAVGRGRGRADYGYTF.

The chain couples TRBV5-1 to TRBJ2-7; D is perhaps TRBD1 (5 bases). The CDR3 consists of 15 residues. Deletions cut 6 bases from V and 2 bases from J, with 18 bases between. Per germline, CDR1 SGHRS and CDR2 YFSETQ. CDR3 DNA sequence: TGCGCCAGCAAGGTGTCTGGGGCTATGACCTACGAGCAGTACTTC. Encoded protein: CASKVSGAMTYEQYF.

This clone was seen a few times. This chain joins TRBV7-2 and TRBJ2-5, with 10 bases matching TRBD2. The V and J ends lost 5 bases and 5 bases, in that order; junction bases with no gene match: 14. The CDR3 is 17 amino acids. Germline V lookup: CDR1 SGHTA, CDR2 FQGNSA. CDR3 in amino acids: CASSRPLVAGGRETQYF. CDR3 bases: TGTGCCAGCAGCCGACCCTTAGTAGCGGGAGGCAGGGAGACCCAGTACTTC.

This clone was seen only a few times. The genes are TRBV6-5 and TRBJ1-3; 8 nucleotides line up with TRBD1. The germline CDR1 and CDR2 sequences are MNHEY and SVGAGI. There are 15 residues in the CDR3. Trimming cost V 5 bases and J 4 bases; bases outside gene matches: 7. CDR3 coding DNA: TGTGCCAGCAGTAACCGTAGGACAGGGGGAAACACCATATATTTT. The encoded protein is CASSNRRTGGNTIYF.

This chain joins TRBV5-1 and TRBJ2-3, with 8 bases fitting TRBD1. V lost 4 bases and J lost 1; bases outside the gene matches: 5. Per germline, CDR1 SGHRS and CDR2 YFSETQ. This CDR3 has 15 amino acids. This CDR3 reads CASSPGTGGTDTQYF. Here the CDR3 DNA reads TGCGCCAGCAGCCCCGGGACAGGAGGCACAGATACGCAGTATTTT.

The chain carries TRBV2 and TRBJ1-1; D possibly corresponds to TRBD1 (5 bases). V lost 10 bases to trimming and J lost 3 bases, with 18 bases between them. Germline CDR1 and CDR2: SNHLY and FYNNEI. The CDR3 has 14 residues. CDR3 sequence: CATYKGGGDTEAFF. CDR3 DNA sequence: TGTGCCACCTACAAGGGCGGGGGGGACACTGAAGCTTTCTTT.

The rearrangement links TRBV2 to TRBJ1-5; no definite D call. The CDR3 runs 16 residues. V lost 3 bases and J lost 1, with 13 bases in between. CDR1 is SNHLY and CDR2 is FYNNEI in the germline V gene. The DNA of the CDR3 is TGTGCCAGCAGTGATGGGAGCCCGTCGAGCAATCAGCCCCAGCATTTT. Translated: CASSDGSPSSNQPQHF.

The sample holds a few counts of this clone. The genes are TRBV11-2 and TRBJ2-7; the D gene is possibly TRBD2 (5 bases). Germline V lookup: CDR1 SGHAT, CDR2 FQNNGV. V was pared by 7 bases and J by 5 bases, with 21 bases between. CDR3 size: 15 residues. CDR3 nucleotide sequence: TGTGCCAGCACCGTCTGGCCGAGGGCTGCCCACGAGCAGTACTTC. Translated, it gives CASTVWPRAAHEQYF.

The J gene is TRBJ2-1, the V gene TRBV5-1; 8 bases fit TRBD2. The CDR3 totals 17 residues. Germline values: CDR1 SGHRS, CDR2 YFSETQ. The V gene end was trimmed by 1 base and the J gene end by 5 bases; junction bases not matched to a gene: 11. CDR3 DNA sequence: TGCGCCAGCAGCTTGACGGTTAGCGGGGCGATAAACAATGAGCAGTTCTTC. This translates into CASSLTVSGAINNEQFF.